Shown below are 7 T cell receptor beta chains from a single sample sequenced in a study of CD8 T cells in Susac syndrome. RNA amounts of roughly 0.45 to 1 ug underwent reverse transcription with random hexamers. TCRdb re-analysed the immunoSEQ multiplex PCR reads in MiXCR, keeping a single row per CDR3 protein. The sample includes 330,000 or so distinct CDR3 sequences, over 75% of them seen just once. Sequenced: CD8+ T cells from PBMCs. Source of these receptors: a human donor with multiple sclerosis.

The chain has TRBV29-1 and TRBJ2-3; a weak D match, TRBD2 (6 bases). Trimming took 7 bases from V and 1 from J, leaving 15 bases between them. Germline V gene data show CDR1 as SQVTM and CDR2 as ANQGSEA. The CDR3 is made up of 14 amino acids. The CDR3 DNA sequence: TGCAGCGGGGATACTAGCCGGGGCACAGATACGCAGTATTTT. Its protein is CSGDTSRGTDTQYF.

Only one count was recorded for this clonotype. The J gene is TRBJ1-1, the V gene TRBV7-9; D is unclear. Germline V gives CDR1 SEHNR, CDR2 FQNEAQ (reference sequence). CDR3 length: 15 amino acids. The ends were cut back, 1 base at V and 0 bases at J, with 9 bases in the middle. CDR3 amino acids: CASSLGQTMNTEAFF. In DNA, the CDR3 is TGTGCCAGCAGCTTAGGTCAGACCATGAACACTGAAGCTTTCTTT.

This sequence joins TRBV4-3 and TRBJ1-1; D ambiguous. Trimming took off 2 bases at V and 0 bases at J, with 10 bases between the two ends. The CDR3 runs 15 residues. Germline V gene lookup returns CDR1 LGHNA and CDR2 YSLEER. The CDR3 sequence is CASSQSHGMNTEAFF. Here the CDR3 DNA reads TGCGCCAGCAGCCAAAGTCATGGAATGAACACTGAAGCTTTCTTT.

In this sample, this clonotype turned up once. The chain joins TRBV7-9 to TRBJ2-5, with 7 nucleotides matching TRBD1. The CDR3 is made up of 14 amino acids. Germline V gives CDR1 SEHNR, CDR2 FQNEAQ (reference sequence). The V and J ends lost 0 bases and 4 bases, in that order; junction bases with no gene match: 2. The CDR3 loop reads CASSLAGTVETQYF. In DNA, the CDR3 is TGTGCCAGCAGCTTAGCCGGGACAGTAGAGACCCAGTACTTC.

The chain links TRBV6-5 to TRBJ2-3; D is possibly TRBD2 (6 bases). Germline assignment: CDR1 MNHEY and CDR2 SVGAGI. The CDR3 totals 15 residues. V gave up 2 bases and J gave up 2 bases, with 11 bases separating them. The CDR3 spells CASSYVGGATDTQYF. Here the CDR3 DNA reads TGTGCCAGCAGTTACGTGGGCGGGGCCACAGATACGCAGTATTTT.

The chain recombines TRBV4-3 with TRBJ2-2, with TRBD2 identical over 11 bases. The germline gives CDR1 LGHNA, CDR2 YSLEER. The V gene end was trimmed by 6 bases and the J gene end by 4 bases; junction bases not matched to a gene: 7. The CDR3 sequence is 16 residues long. The CDR3: CASRGGLAGGTGELFF. Here the CDR3 DNA reads TGCGCCAGCAGAGGAGGGCTAGCGGGGGGCACCGGGGAGCTGTTTTTT.

This sequence joins TRBV28 and TRBJ2-7; TRBD1 matches 7 bases. CDR3 size: 14 residues. Germline CDR1 MDHEN, CDR2 SYDVKM. Unmatched junction bases numbered 7, after V lost 4 bases and J lost 4 bases. The CDR3 DNA reads as TGTGCCAGCAGTTCCGCCGGGACAGATTACGAGCAGTACTTC. Translated, it gives CASSSAGTDYEQYF.